Shown below are 28 T cell receptor beta chains from a single sample sequenced in a study of T cells in Graves' hyperthyroidism and ophthalmopathy. TCR beta CDR3 region amplification was performed from RNA transcripts. During a first-round RT-PCR of the TCR CDR3, the HTBI primer set was used. MiXCR, run by TCRdb on the multiplex PCR reads, gives a single entry per CDR3 protein. The table records 480,000 or so distinct CDR3 sequences, 46% of them present only once. Sequencing was carried out using peripheral blood or thyroid tissue (not recorded which). These receptors all stem from an adult woman with Graves' disease, either hyperthyroidism or ophthalmopathy (not recorded which).

This clonotype was seen a handful of times. A much larger clone lies a single base off, so this may be a read error. The chain combines TRBV4-1 with TRBJ1-2; TRBD1 agrees at 7 bases. CDR3 size: 13 residues. Germline CDR1 is MGHRA and CDR2 is YSYEKL. The CDR3 loop is CVSSLLGGSGYTF. The CDR3 nucleotides are TGCGTCAGCAGCCTCCTAGGGGGCTCTGGCTACACCTTC.

V usage is TRBV10-2 and J usage is TRBJ2-7; D is uncertain. The V gene lost 6 bases and the J gene lost 2 bases, with 8 bases spanning the gap. This CDR3 has 12 residues. Germline V lookup: CDR1 WSHSY, CDR2 SAAADI. This CDR3 is CASRSDAYEQYF. The CDR3, as DNA: TGCGCCAGCAGGTCGGACGCCTACGAGCAGTACTTC.

This clonotype was observed many times. The gene calls are TRBV29-1 and TRBJ1-1, with unresolved D. V was clipped by 4 bases and J by 4 bases, with 4 bases between them. This CDR3 has 10 amino acids. Germline lookup yields CDR1 SQVTM and CDR2 ANQGSEA. The CDR3 here is CSVGATEAFF. CDR3 DNA sequence: TGCAGCGTTGGGGCCACTGAAGCTTTCTTT.

The chain has TRBV7-9 and TRBJ2-5; 7 positions agree with TRBD1. The CDR3 totals 14 residues. Germline V gives CDR1 SEHNR, CDR2 FQNEAQ (reference sequence). Germline trimming cut 1 base from V and 9 bases from J; bases unmatched to any gene: 8. The CDR3 protein is CASSLGTGEGAQYF. Written as DNA, the CDR3 is TGTGCCAGCAGCTTAGGGACAGGCGAAGGGGCCCAGTACTTC.

Comments on this clonotype: An end of the junction differs from the germline gene, which may be a read error. The V and J genes are TRBV14 and TRBJ2-7; a possible D gene is TRBD1 (6 bases). There are 15 residues in the CDR3. Germline values: CDR1 SGHDN, CDR2 FVKESK. The CDR3 loop is CASSQHRAPSYERYF. CDR3 in DNA: TGTGCCAGCAGCCAGCACAGGGCACCGTCCTACGAGCGGTACTTC. The full variable domain, in which reference TRBV14 and TRBJ2-7 provide the parts outside the CDR3, is EAGVTQFPSHSVIEKGQTVTLRCDPISGHDNLYWYRRVMGKEIKFLLHFVKESKQDESGMPNNRFLAERTGGTYSTLKVQPAELEDSGVYFCASSQHRAPSYERYFGPGTRLTVT.

The chain joins TRBV9 to TRBJ1-6, with D uncertain. The CDR3 is 15 residues long. Looked up from germline, CDR1 is SGDLS and CDR2 is YYNGEE. Trimming took 0 bases from V and 6 from J, leaving 10 bases between them. The CDR3: CASSVGGKGNSPLHF. The DNA of the CDR3 is TGTGCCAGCAGCGTAGGGGGTAAAGGTAATTCACCCCTCCACTTT.

The V gene is TRBV25-1, the J gene TRBJ1-2, with 12 bases identical to TRBD1. Germline loops: CDR1 MGHDK, CDR2 SYGVNS. This CDR3 region has 15 residues. V gave up 4 bases and J gave up 7 bases; unmatched junction bases: 7. The CDR3, as DNA: TGTGCCAGCAGTGCATCCGGGACAGGGGGCGTTGGCTACACCTTC. Its protein is CASSASGTGGVGYTF.

The V and J genes are TRBV10-3 and TRBJ2-7, with D perhaps matching TRBD1 (5 bases). Germline V gene lookup returns CDR1 ENHRY and CDR2 SYGVKD. This CDR3 contains 14 residues. V was pared by 1 base and J by 2 bases, with 9 bases between. Written as DNA, the CDR3 is TGTGCCATCAGTGAGTTGAACAGGCCCTACGAGCAGTACTTC. Translation gives CAISELNRPYEQYF.

V usage is TRBV5-1 and J usage is TRBJ2-2, with unresolved D. This CDR3 is 13 amino acids long. The germline gives CDR1 SGHRS, CDR2 YFSETQ. V was cut by 4 bases and J by 5 bases, with 9 bases left in between. CDR3 DNA: TGCGCCAGCAGCCTAGAGTTTACCGGGGAGCTGTTTTTT. It is translated as CASSLEFTGELFF. The complete variable domain, with remaining parts taken from reference TRBV5-1 and TRBJ2-2, reads KAGVTQTPRYLIKTRGQQVTLSCSPISGHRSVSWYQQTPGQGLQFLFEYFSETQRNKGNFPGRFSGRQFSNSRSEMNVSTLELGDSALYLCASSLEFTGELFFGEGSRLTVL.

A few counts support this clonotype. Written as DNA, the CDR3 is TGTGCCAGCAGTGAATACTTGGGCCGCTCTGGAAACACCATATATTTT. This encodes CASSEYLGRSGNTIYF. The rearrangement links TRBV25-1 to TRBJ1-3; no reliable D call. CDR3 length equals 16 residues. V dropped 0 bases and J dropped 0 bases, with 9 bases sitting between them. Germline V CDR1 and CDR2: MGHDK, SYGVNS.

V gene TRBV7-2 combines with J gene TRBJ2-7; 7 nucleotides line up with TRBD1. The CDR3 sequence is 16 residues long. Germline V gene data show CDR1 as SGHTA and CDR2 as FQGNSA. Trimming took 8 bases from V and 0 from J; bases not matched to a gene: 13. CDR3 residues: CASARTGLIASYEQYF. As DNA, the CDR3 is TGTGCCAGCGCCCGGACAGGCTTAATTGCCTCCTACGAGCAGTACTTC.

This clonotype has just a few counts. Germline is not matched at one junction end, which may reflect a read error. J is TRBJ2-7 and V is TRBV7-2; 7 positions match TRBD1. Germline CDR1 and CDR2: SGHTA and FQGNSA. This CDR3 is built from 14 residues. CDR3 coding DNA: TGTGCCAGCACCTTAGGGCAGGGGGCCTACGAGCAGTACTTC. It yields the protein CASTLGQGAYEQYF. The variable domain in full, with the rest retrieved from reference TRBV7-2 and TRBJ2-7, is GAGVSQSPSNKVTEKGKDVELRCDPISGHTALYWYRQSLGQGLEFLIYFQGNSAPDKSGLPSDRFSAERTGGSVSTLTIQRTQQEDSAVYLCASTLGQGAYEQYFGPGTRLTVT.

This clonotype was recorded once. The CDR3 protein is CASSQAGDSSYEQYF. The CDR3 bases are TGTGCCAGCAGCCAAGCGGGAGACTCGTCCTACGAGCAGTACTTC. The gene calls are TRBV3-1 and TRBJ2-7, with D possibly being TRBD2 (6 bases). V lost 1 base, J lost 1 base, and 11 bases lay in between. Germline V gene lookup returns CDR1 LGHDT and CDR2 YNNKEL (reference sequence). The CDR3 has 15 residues.

This chain links TRBV12-3 or TRBV12-4 with TRBJ2-7; D is perhaps TRBD1 or TRBD2 (5 bases each). Between the trimmed V and J ends, which lost 6 bases and 1 base, there was a span of 13 bases. This CDR3 has 14 amino acids. CDR3 amino acids: CASSPRDGSYEQYF. CDR3 DNA sequence: TGTGCCAGCAGCCCCCGGGACGGGTCCTACGAGCAGTACTTC.

The J gene is TRBJ2-7, the V gene TRBV7-2, with D perhaps matching TRBD2 (5 bases). V gave up 3 bases and J gave up 7 bases, with 19 bases separating them. This CDR3 contains 15 residues. Looked up from germline, CDR1 is SGHTA and CDR2 is FQGNSA. For the CDR3, the DNA is TGTGCCAGCAGCTTGGTTCCGGTCGAGACGGGGGAGCAGTACTTC. Its protein is CASSLVPVETGEQYF.

This clonotype came up once. The chain is built from TRBV10-3 and TRBJ1-1; 9 bases agree with TRBD1. The junction had 7 bases not matched to a gene; V was cut back by 2 bases and J by 3 bases. Germline-derived CDR1 and CDR2 are ENHRY and SYGVKD. CDR3 length equals 16 residues. CDR3 region: CAISETWTGDYTEAFF. The DNA of the CDR3 is TGTGCCATCAGTGAGACCTGGACAGGGGATTACACTGAAGCTTTCTTT.

The V call is TRBV9, the J call TRBJ2-7; unclear D gene. This CDR3 spans 14 amino acids. V lost 0 bases and J 7 bases, leaving 14 bases between the germline ends. CDR1 is SGDLS and CDR2 is YYNGEE in the germline V gene. CDR3 coding DNA: TGTGCCAGCAGCGTAGGTCTTAGTAAGGAGGAGCAGTACTTC. Amino acids: CASSVGLSKEEQYF.

This clonotype was counted many times. V gene TRBV4-2 combines with J gene TRBJ1-2; a possible D gene is TRBD1 (6 bases). Trimming stripped 0 bases from V and 3 bases from J, with 17 bases between. The CDR3 has 17 residues. Germline CDR1 is LGHNA and CDR2 is YNFKEQ. The CDR3 sequence: CASSQDWGRGQYYGYTF. The DNA of the CDR3 is TGTGCCAGCAGCCAAGATTGGGGCAGGGGCCAATACTATGGCTACACCTTC.

This chain uses TRBV29-1 with TRBJ1-1, with 7 bases aligning to TRBD1. The junction had 7 bases not matched to a gene; V was cut back by 1 base and J by 5 bases. Germline loops: CDR1 SQVTM, CDR2 ANQGSEA. The CDR3 has 14 residues. The CDR3 sequence is CSVEGQGAGTEAFF. The CDR3 DNA is TGCAGCGTTGAAGGACAGGGTGCAGGAACTGAAGCTTTCTTT. The full variable domain, in which reference TRBV29-1 and TRBJ1-1 provide the parts outside the CDR3, is SAVISQKPSRDICQRGTSLTIQCQVDSQVTMMFWYRQQPGQSLTLIATANQGSEATYESGFVIDKFPISRPNLTFSTLTVSNMSPEDSSIYLCSVEGQGAGTEAFFGQGTRLTVV.

The chain carries TRBV5-4 and TRBJ2-5; D is unclear. The CDR3 consists of 11 residues. Germline CDR1 reads SGHNT; CDR2 reads YYREEE (reference sequence). Trimming stripped 7 bases from V and 2 bases from J, with 6 bases between. The CDR3: CASGQQETQYF. In DNA, the CDR3 is TGTGCCAGCGGTCAGCAAGAGACCCAGTACTTC.

This clonotype was detected a few times. The rearrangement joins TRBV30 to TRBJ1-1; D may be TRBD1 (5 bases). In germline, CDR1 is GTSNPN, CDR2 SVGIG (reference sequence). V lost 4 bases and J lost 4, with 13 bases in between. CDR3 length equals 13 residues. CDR3 residues: CAWIRTGGTEAFF. CDR3 nucleotides: TGTGCCTGGATTCGTACCGGGGGCACTGAAGCTTTCTTT.

As for this clonotype: The CDR3 does not end in the conserved phenylalanine or tryptophan, so this is likely a read error. Because the CDR3's place on the DNA is in doubt, the DNA is left out and the CDR3 is given as listed by TCRdb. This chain connects TRBV10-3 to TRBJ1-1. The germline V gene has CDR1 ENHRY and CDR2 SYGVKD. Both ends counted, the CDR3 spans 15 residues. The CDR3 region is CAISGTAGGNTEASS.

This chain links TRBV5-1 with TRBJ1-5, with TRBD1 matching over 9 bases. The length of the CDR3 is 15 residues. Germline CDR1 reads SGHRS; CDR2 reads YFSETQ. Trimming took 4 bases from V and 6 from J; bases not matched to a gene: 8. In DNA form, the CDR3 reads TGCGCCAGCAGCGTGACAGGGGGGTTTAGTCAGCCCCAGCATTTT. Translated: CASSVTGGFSQPQHF.

This chain joins TRBV7-9 and TRBJ2-5; D possibly corresponds to TRBD2 (6 bases). CDR1 and CDR2 (germline): SEHNR, FQNEAQ (reference sequence). The CDR3 is 18 residues long. V was pared by 6 bases and J by 0 bases, with 23 bases between. The CDR3 protein is CASSYVTSTGGYQETQYF. In DNA, the CDR3 is TGTGCCAGCAGTTACGTCACCTCCACCGGGGGATACCAAGAGACCCAGTACTTC.

As to this clonotype: Since the CDR3 does not end with the conserved phenylalanine or tryptophan, this likely comes from a read error. The DNA is omitted, as the CDR3 cannot be located on it reliably, and the CDR3 follows TCRdb's listing. The chain links TRBV15 to TRBJ2-6. Germline V lookup: CDR1 LNHNV, CDR2 YYDKDF (reference sequence). Termini included, the CDR3 measures 11 amino acids. The chain's CDR3 is CATSRDSGLIS.

This clonotype came up a few times. V and J are TRBV7-2 and TRBJ2-5; a weak D match, TRBD2 (5 bases). Trimming left V 1 base short and J 7 bases short, with 7 bases between. The CDR3 is 12 residues long. Germline assignment: CDR1 SGHTA and CDR2 FQGNSA. The CDR3 sequence: CASSLGGGTQYF. The CDR3 DNA reads TGTGCCAGCAGCTTAGGTGGAGGGACCCAGTACTTC. Filled out from reference TRBV7-2 and TRBJ2-5, the complete variable domain reads GAGVSQSPSNKVTEKGKDVELRCDPISGHTALYWYRQSLGQGLEFLIYFQGNSAPDKSGLPSDRFSAERTGGSVSTLTIQRTQQEDSAVYLCASSLGGGTQYFGPGTRLLVL.

V gene TRBV15 combines with J gene TRBJ2-3; D is unclear. V was shortened by 0 bases and J by 8 bases, with 9 bases between the two germline ends. Germline V gene sequence: CDR1 LNHNV, CDR2 YYDKDF (reference sequence). CDR3 length: 13 amino acids. This CDR3 reads CATSRDTAFTQYF. CDR3 nucleotide sequence: TGTGCCACCAGCAGAGACACTGCCTTTACGCAGTATTTT.

This clonotype was seen more than once but under ten times. The rearrangement links TRBV19 to TRBJ2-3; D gene uncertain. The V end lost 7 bases, the J end lost 1 base, and 9 bases lay between the germline ends. The germline V gene has CDR1 LNHDA and CDR2 SQIVND (reference sequence). The CDR3 consists of 13 residues. The CDR3 loop reads CASMPPGTDTQYF. As DNA, the CDR3 is TGTGCCAGTATGCCACCGGGCACAGATACGCAGTATTTT.